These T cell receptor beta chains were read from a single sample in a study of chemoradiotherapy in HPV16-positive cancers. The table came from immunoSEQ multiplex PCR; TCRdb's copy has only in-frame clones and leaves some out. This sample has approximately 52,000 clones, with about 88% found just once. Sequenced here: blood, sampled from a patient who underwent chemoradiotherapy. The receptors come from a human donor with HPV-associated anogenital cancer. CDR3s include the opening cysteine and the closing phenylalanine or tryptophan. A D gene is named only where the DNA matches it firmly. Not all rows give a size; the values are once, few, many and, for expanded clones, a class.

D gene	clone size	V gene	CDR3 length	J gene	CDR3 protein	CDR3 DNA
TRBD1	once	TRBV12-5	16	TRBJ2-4	CASGLGRGQAKNIQYF	TGTGCTAGTGGTTTGGGCAGGGGGCAGGCCAAAAACATTCAGTACTTC
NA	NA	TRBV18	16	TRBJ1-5	CASSPVSGRNDQPQHF	TGTGCCAGCTCACCAGTCTCGGGGAGGAACGATCAGCCCCAGCATTTT
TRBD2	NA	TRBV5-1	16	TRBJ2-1	CASSATGLAEYNEQFF	TGCGCCAGCAGCGCCACTGGACTAGCGGAGTACAATGAGCAGTTCTTC
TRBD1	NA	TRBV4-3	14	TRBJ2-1	CASSPGTEYNEQFF	TGCGCCAGCAGCCCCGGGACAGAGTACAATGAGCAGTTCTTC
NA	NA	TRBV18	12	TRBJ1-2	CASSPRTADYTF	TGTGCCAGCTCACCACGGACAGCCGACTACACCTTC
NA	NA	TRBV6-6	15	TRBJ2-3	CASSQERVLTDTQYF	TGTGCCAGCAGCCAAGAGAGGGTACTCACAGATACGCAGTATTTT
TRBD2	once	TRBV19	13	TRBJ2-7	CASTRAGTYEQYF	TGTGCCAGTACTAGAGCGGGAACCTACGAGCAGTACTTC
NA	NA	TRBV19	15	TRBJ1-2	CASSLPGPRLRGYTF	TGTGCCAGTAGCCTCCCTGGGCCCCGGCTTCGGGGCTACACCTTC
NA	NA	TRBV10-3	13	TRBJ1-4	CAIRVGANEKLFF	TGTGCCATCAGGGTAGGAGCTAATGAAAAACTGTTTTTT
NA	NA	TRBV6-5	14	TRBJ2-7	CASSYLAQSYEQYF	TGTGCCAGCAGTTACCTTGCACAGTCCTACGAGCAGTACTTC
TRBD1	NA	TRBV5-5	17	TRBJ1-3	CASSLEGALASGNTIYF	TGTGCCAGCAGCTTGGAGGGGGCCCTCGCCTCTGGAAACACCATATATTTT
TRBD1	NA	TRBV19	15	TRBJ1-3	CASSRAGQGGNTIYF	TGTGCCAGTAGTAGAGCCGGACAGGGTGGAAACACCATATATTTT
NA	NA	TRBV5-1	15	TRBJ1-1	CASSLGGTGGTEAFF	TGCGCCAGCAGCTTGGGCGGCACGGGGGGCACTGAAGCTTTCTTT
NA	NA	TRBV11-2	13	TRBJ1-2	CASSPRRLYGYTF	TGTGCCAGCAGCCCCAGGAGGCTCTATGGCTACACCTTC
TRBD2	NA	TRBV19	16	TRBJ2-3	CASSIGTRGRTDTQYF	TGTGCCAGTAGTATCGGGACTAGAGGTCGCACAGATACGCAGTATTTT
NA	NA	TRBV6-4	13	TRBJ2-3	CASSVPGTDTQYF	TGTGCCAGCAGTGTTCCGGGGACAGATACGCAGTATTTT
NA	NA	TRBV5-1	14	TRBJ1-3	CASSETDSGNTIYF	TGCGCCAGCAGCGAGACGGACTCTGGAAACACCATATATTTT
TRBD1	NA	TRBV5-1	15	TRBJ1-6	CASSSPDRGNSPLHF	TGCGCCAGCAGCTCGCCCGACAGGGGAAACTCACCCCTCCACTTT
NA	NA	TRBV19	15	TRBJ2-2	CASSMGWSNTGELFF	TGTGCCAGTAGTATGGGCTGGTCGAACACCGGGGAGCTGTTTTTT
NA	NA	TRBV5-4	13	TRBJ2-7	CASSPMTRNEQYF	TGTGCCAGCAGCCCAATGACTAGAAACGAGCAGTACTTC
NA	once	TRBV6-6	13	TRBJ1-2	CASSSTDLYGYTF	TGTGCCAGCAGTTCGACAGACTTGTATGGCTACACCTTC
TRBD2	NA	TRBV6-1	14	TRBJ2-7	CASTLAGGPREQYF	TGTGCCAGCACCTTAGCGGGAGGGCCCAGGGAGCAGTACTTC
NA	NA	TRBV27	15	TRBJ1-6	CASSLRTVENSPLHF	TGTGCCAGCAGTCTAAGGACGGTAGAGAATTCACCCCTCCACTTT
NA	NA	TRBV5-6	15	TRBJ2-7	CASSLTQLGVGEQYF	TGTGCCAGCAGCTTGACCCAACTGGGAGTAGGCGAGCAGTACTTC
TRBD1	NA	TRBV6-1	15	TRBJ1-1	CASSPWTGPGTEAFF	TGTGCCAGCAGCCCCTGGACAGGTCCGGGCACTGAAGCTTTCTTT
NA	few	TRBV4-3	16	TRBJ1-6	CASSQELRLWNSPLHF	TGCGCCAGCAGCCAAGAACTCAGGCTCTGGAATTCACCCCTCCACTTT
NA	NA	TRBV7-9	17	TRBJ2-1	CASSLARDKSSYNEQFF	TGTGCCAGCAGCTTAGCGCGGGACAAGAGCTCCTACAATGAGCAGTTCTTC
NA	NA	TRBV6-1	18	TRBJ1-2	CASSEARYGQRASYGYTF	TGTGCCAGCAGTGAAGCCAGATACGGACAGCGGGCCTCCTATGGCTACACCTTC